This T cell receptor beta chain is drawn from a study of early T cells in non-severe SARS-CoV-2 infection. Across the study: Sequencing was performed on bulk RNA from unsorted whole blood, leaving chains unpaired. Study conclusions and caveats: Matching against VDJdb likely underestimated virus-specific expansions, favoring anti-spike CD8.

This clonotype was observed many times. Its matching antigen is unknown. Researchers tagged individual cDNA molecules with unique molecular identifiers. TCRdb used MiXCR to reprocess the 5' RACE reads, holding one entry per CDR3 protein. This sample has approximately 73,000 distinct CDR3 sequences, with about 10% found just once. The CDR3 length is 11 residues. Germline CDR1 LNHDA, CDR2 SQIVND (reference sequence). Trimming took 5 bases from V and 9 from J, leaving 10 bases between them. The chain combines TRBV19 with TRBJ1-2; possibly TRBD1 for D (5 bases). The specimen sequenced was whole blood. The receptor was derived from an adult who was a healthcare worker with PCR-confirmed SARS-CoV-2 infection or an uninfected control (not recorded which). CDR3 DNA sequence: TGTGCCAGTAGTTCATACAGGAGCTACACCTTC. Protein: CASSSYRSYTF.